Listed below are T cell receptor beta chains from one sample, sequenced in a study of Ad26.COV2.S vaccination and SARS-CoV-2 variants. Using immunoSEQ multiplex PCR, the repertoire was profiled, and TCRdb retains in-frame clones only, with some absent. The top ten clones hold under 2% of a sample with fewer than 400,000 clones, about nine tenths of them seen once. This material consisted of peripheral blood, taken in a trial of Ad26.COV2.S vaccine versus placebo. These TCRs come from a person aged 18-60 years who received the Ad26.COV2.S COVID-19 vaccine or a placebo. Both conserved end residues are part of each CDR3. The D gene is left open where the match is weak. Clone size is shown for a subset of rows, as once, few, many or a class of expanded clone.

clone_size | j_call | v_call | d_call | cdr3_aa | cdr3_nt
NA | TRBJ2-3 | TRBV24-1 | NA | CATNMDSTDTQYF | TGTGCCACCAACATGGACAGCACAGATACGCAGTATTTT
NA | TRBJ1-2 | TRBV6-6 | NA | CASNQGGTNYGYTF | TGTGCCAGCAACCAAGGAGGTACTAACTATGGCTACACCTTC
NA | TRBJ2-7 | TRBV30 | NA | CAWSVARGYEQYF | TGTGCCTGGAGTGTAGCTCGGGGGTACGAGCAGTACTTC
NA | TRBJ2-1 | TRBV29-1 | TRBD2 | CSVVGLAGYNEQFF | TGCAGCGTTGTCGGGCTAGCGGGTTACAATGAGCAGTTCTTC
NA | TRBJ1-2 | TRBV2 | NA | CASSENPSGYGYTF | TGTGCCAGCAGTGAAAATCCTTCAGGGTATGGCTACACCTTC
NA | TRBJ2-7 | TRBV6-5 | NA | CASTRDWGSYEQYF | TGTGCCAGCACCCGGGACTGGGGGTCCTACGAGCAGTACTTC
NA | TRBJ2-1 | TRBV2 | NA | CASTEDINNEQFF | TGTGCCAGCACCGAAGACATAAACAATGAGCAGTTCTTC
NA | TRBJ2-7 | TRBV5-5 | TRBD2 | CASSLGSSGRAHEQYF | TGTGCCAGCAGCTTGGGGTCTAGCGGGAGGGCCCACGAGCAGTACTTC
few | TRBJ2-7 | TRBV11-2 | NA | CASSRRRGRSSYEQYF | TGTGCCAGCAGCCGCCGCCGCGGGCGGAGCTCCTACGAGCAGTACTTC
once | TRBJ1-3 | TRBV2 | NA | CASSESMGVGVLHSGNTIYF | TGTGCCAGCAGTGAATCGATGGGGGTGGGGGTTTTACACTCTGGAAACACCATATATTTT
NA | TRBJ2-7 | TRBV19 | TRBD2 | CASSKGLAGGGEQYF | TGTGCCAGTAGTAAGGGACTAGCGGGAGGCGGCGAGCAGTACTTC
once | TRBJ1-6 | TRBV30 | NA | CAWSATKYNSPLHF | TGTGCCTGGAGTGCGACAAAATATAATTCACCCCTCCACTTT
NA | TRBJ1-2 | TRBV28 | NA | CASSLNRGIGTSGYTF | TGTGCCAGCAGTTTAAATAGGGGGATTGGGACCTCTGGCTACACCTTC
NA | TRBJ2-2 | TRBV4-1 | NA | CASSPLTMNGELFF | TGCGCCAGCAGCCCCCTAACTATGAACGGGGAGCTGTTTTTT
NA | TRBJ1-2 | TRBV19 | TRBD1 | CASSTGTGGLRGYTF | TGTGCCAGTAGTACCGGGACAGGGGGTTTGCGCGGCTACACCTTC
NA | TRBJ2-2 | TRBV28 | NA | CASESWDTGELFF | TGTGCCAGCGAGAGTTGGGACACCGGGGAGCTGTTTTTT
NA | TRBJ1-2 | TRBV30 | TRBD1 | CAWLSKSRDRDLYYGYTF | TGTGCCTGGCTGTCGAAATCCCGGGACAGGGATTTATACTATGGCTACACCTTC
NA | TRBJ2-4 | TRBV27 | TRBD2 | CASSPRLAGGKNIQYF | TGTGCCAGCAGCCCCCGACTAGCGGGAGGTAAAAACATTCAGTACTTC
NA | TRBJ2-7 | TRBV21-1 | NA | CASRTTGRSCEQYF | TGTGCCAGCAGGACCACGGGACGCAGTTGCGAGCAGTACTTC
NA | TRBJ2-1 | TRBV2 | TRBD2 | CASMDLLAENYNEQFF | TGTGCCAGCATGGATCTACTAGCGGAGAACTACAATGAGCAGTTCTTC
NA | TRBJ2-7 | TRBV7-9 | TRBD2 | CASSRYRGGLAGVSEQYF | TGTGCCAGCAGCAGATACCGGGGGGGACTAGCGGGAGTAAGCGAGCAGTACTTC
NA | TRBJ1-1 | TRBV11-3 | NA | CASSLEANTEAFF | TGTGCCAGCAGCTTAGAGGCGAACACTGAAGCTTTCTTT
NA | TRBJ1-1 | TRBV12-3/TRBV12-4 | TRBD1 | CASRGGQGTEAFF | TGTGCCAGCAGAGGGGGACAGGGCACTGAAGCTTTCTTT
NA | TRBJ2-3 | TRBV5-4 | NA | CASTSGPSTDTQYF | TGTGCCAGCACGTCTGGACCGAGCACAGATACGCAGTATTTT
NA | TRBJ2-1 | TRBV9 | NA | CASSVGAVPYNEQFF | TGTGCCAGCAGCGTAGGGGCGGTGCCGTACAATGAGCAGTTCTTC
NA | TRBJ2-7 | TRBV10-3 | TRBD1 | CAISESGGQGSGPTYEQYF | TGTGCCATCAGTGAGTCAGGGGGACAGGGAAGCGGACCCACCTACGAGCAGTACTTC